The 20 T cell receptor beta chains listed next were all sequenced from one sample in a study of a mutant IDH1 vaccine in newly diagnosed glioma. The table came from immunoSEQ multiplex PCR; TCRdb's copy has only in-frame clones and leaves some out. Of fewer than 85,000 clones listed, about 86% are singletons. Time point noted: baseline, week 1 (first vaccination visit). Treatment given: pre-vaccination baseline after standard-of-care therapy. The input for sequencing was PBMCs, taken from a glioma patient treated with radiotherapy, temozolomide or both. These receptors were taken from a man aged 25 to 45 with glioma.

The rearrangement joins TRBV15 to TRBJ2-7; 10 bases agree with TRBD2. The CDR3 runs 14 residues. Germline CDR1 reads LNHNV; CDR2 reads YYDKDF (reference sequence). J was trimmed by 4 bases and V by 8 bases; bases with no gene match: 8. The CDR3 spells CATSLAGGRYEQYF. CDR3 coding DNA: TGTGCCACCTCTTTAGCGGGGGGTAGGTACGAGCAGTACTTC.

The V gene is TRBV5-1, the J gene TRBJ2-5; a weak D match, TRBD2 (6 bases). Germline assignment: CDR1 SGHRS and CDR2 YFSETQ. Trimming took off 4 bases at V and 3 bases at J, with 16 bases between the two ends. There are 15 residues in the CDR3. As DNA, the CDR3 is TGCGCCAGCAGCCGGGGGTTGGGAGTTGAAGAGACCCAGTACTTC. It encodes CASSRGLGVEETQYF.

In this sample, this clone turned up a few times. V gene TRBV2 combines with J gene TRBJ1-4, with D possibly TRBD1 on 6 matching bases. The V end was cut by 4 bases, the J end by 7 bases, with 10 bases between. This CDR3 is built from 13 residues. Germline V gene lookup returns CDR1 SNHLY and CDR2 FYNNEI. CDR3 nucleotides: TGTGCCAGCAGTGGGGGGCCGGGTGAAAAACTGTTTTTT. Its protein is CASSGGPGEKLFF. Filled out from reference TRBV2 and TRBJ1-4, the complete variable domain reads EPEVTQTPSHQVTQMGQEVILRCVPISNHLYFYWYRQILGQKVEFLVSFYNNEISEKSEIFDDQFSVERPDGSNFTLKIRSTKLEDSAMYFCASSGGPGEKLFFGSGTQLSVL.

V is TRBV4-1 and J is TRBJ2-1; D may correspond to TRBD1 or TRBD2 (5 bases each). CDR1 and CDR2 (germline): MGHRA, YSYEKL. The germline V and J ends were trimmed by 3 bases and 4 bases, with 16 bases remaining between them. The CDR3 has 16 residues. This CDR3 reads CASSQYHTGAYNEQFF. The CDR3 coding sequence is TGCGCCAGCAGCCAGTACCACACCGGGGCTTACAATGAGCAGTTCTTC.

This rearrangement joins TRBV2 to TRBJ2-5; D unresolved. V gave up 5 bases and J gave up 3 bases, with 10 bases separating them. The CDR3 has 13 amino acids. From germline, CDR1 is SNHLY and CDR2 FYNNEI. CDR3 residues: CASSLDTEETQYF. CDR3 coding DNA: TGTGCCAGCAGTCTTGACACCGAAGAGACCCAGTACTTC. Filled out from reference TRBV2 and TRBJ2-5, the complete variable domain reads EPEVTQTPSHQVTQMGQEVILRCVPISNHLYFYWYRQILGQKVEFLVSFYNNEISEKSEIFDDQFSVERPDGSNFTLKIRSTKLEDSAMYFCASSLDTEETQYFGPGTRLLVL.

The genes are TRBV6-5 and TRBJ2-3, with 8 bases that match TRBD2. This CDR3 comprises 15 residues. With V trimmed by 3 bases and J by 0 bases, 2 bases remained unmatched. In germline, CDR1 is MNHEY, CDR2 SVGAGI. The CDR3 is CASSYTGGSTDTQYF. CDR3 DNA: TGTGCCAGCAGTTATACGGGGGGGAGCACAGATACGCAGTATTTT.

This chain uses TRBV9 with TRBJ2-1; 7 positions agree with TRBD2. The CDR3 totals 15 residues. Germline V CDR1 and CDR2: SGDLS, YYNGEE. V was clipped by 0 bases and J by 6 bases; unmatched bases: 6. The DNA of the CDR3 is TGTGCCAGCAGCGTAGCTAGAGGACTAGTCAATGAGCAGTTCTTC. Amino acids: CASSVARGLVNEQFF.

This clone turned up a few times. The V gene is TRBV2, the J gene TRBJ1-5; tentatively, D is TRBD1 (5 bases). The germline V gene encodes CDR1 SNHLY and CDR2 FYNNEI. The V end lost 6 bases, the J end lost 4 bases, and 13 bases lay between the germline ends. CDR3 length: 14 amino acids. In DNA, the CDR3 is TGTGCCAGCAGGGGCGACAGTGGAAATCAGCCCCAGCATTTT. This sequence encodes CASRGDSGNQPQHF. The variable domain in full, completed from reference TRBV2 and TRBJ1-5, reads EPEVTQTPSHQVTQMGQEVILRCVPISNHLYFYWYRQILGQKVEFLVSFYNNEISEKSEIFDDQFSVERPDGSNFTLKIRSTKLEDSAMYFCASRGDSGNQPQHFGDGTRLSIL.

V is TRBV5-4 and J is TRBJ1-6; TRBD1 is a possible D gene (6 bases). The CDR3 spans 13 residues. Per germline, CDR1 SGHNT and CDR2 YYREEE (reference sequence). V was trimmed by 2 bases and J by 9 bases, leaving 9 bases between them. The CDR3 coding sequence is TGTGCCAGCAGCTTTGGGGGCATTTCACCCCTCCACTTT. The encoded protein is CASSFGGISPLHF.

The chain has TRBV11-2 and TRBJ2-7; D not resolved. V was clipped by 0 bases and J by 6 bases, with 9 bases between them. CDR3 length: 13 amino acids. CDR1 and CDR2 (germline): SGHAT, FQNNGV. The DNA for the CDR3 is TGTGCCAGCAGCTTAGAGAGGTTGGGCGAGCAGTACTTC. This gives the protein CASSLERLGEQYF.

This chain joins TRBV5-1 and TRBJ2-5; 7 bases agree with TRBD1. CDR3 length equals 14 residues. Losses at the gene ends were 4 bases for V and 4 bases for J; bases not matched to a gene: 7. Germline V gene sequence: CDR1 SGHRS, CDR2 YFSETQ. The CDR3 sequence: CASSTGDGGETQYF. DNA for the CDR3: TGCGCCAGCAGCACAGGGGACGGCGGAGAGACCCAGTACTTC.

V usage is TRBV4-2 and J usage is TRBJ2-3; TRBD2 agrees at 9 bases. Germline CDR1 and CDR2: LGHNA and YNFKEQ. Unmatched junction bases numbered 10, after V lost 4 bases and J lost 2 bases. The CDR3 loop spans 17 amino acids. DNA for the CDR3: TGTGCCAGCAGCCCAGGATTAGCGGGGGACAACACAGATACGCAGTATTTT. Translated: CASSPGLAGDNTDTQYF.

The chain combines TRBV2 with TRBJ2-2, with 9 bases that match TRBD2. CDR3 length: 16 residues. V lost 7 bases and J lost 7; bases outside the gene matches: 13. Germline CDR1 reads SNHLY; CDR2 reads FYNNEI. CDR3 DNA sequence: TGTGCCAGCACGCCTGGTAGCGGGGGATACTACGGGGAGCTGTTTTTT. Its translation: CASTPGSGGYYGELFF.

The chain joins TRBV19 to TRBJ1-5; no reliable D call. The length of the CDR3 is 16 residues. Deletions cut 1 base from V and 0 bases from J, with 10 bases between. Germline assignment: CDR1 LNHDA and CDR2 SQIVND (reference sequence). This chain's CDR3 is CASSIARPNSNQPQHF. CDR3 in DNA: TGTGCCAGTAGTATAGCGAGACCAAATAGCAATCAGCCCCAGCATTTT.

This clone has more than one count but fewer than ten. The genes are TRBV7-6 and TRBJ2-7, with a possible D match to TRBD2 (6 bases). Germline CDR1 and CDR2: SGHVS and FNYEAQ. The CDR3 sequence is 13 residues long. Trimming took off 0 bases at V and 3 bases at J, with 6 bases between the two ends. The CDR3 region is CASSLAGGYEQYF. The CDR3 nucleotides read TGTGCCAGCAGCTTAGCGGGGGGCTACGAGCAGTACTTC.

The gene calls are TRBV19 and TRBJ1-5, with a tentative D call TRBD1 (5 bases). Trimming left V 0 bases short and J 10 bases short, with 22 bases between. Germline V gene data show CDR1 as LNHDA and CDR2 as SQIVND (reference sequence). This CDR3 contains 17 residues. CDR3 bases: TGTGCCAGTAGTATAGATCGGGGCTGGGCCGGGGGGTTACCCCAGCATTTT. The encoded protein is CASSIDRGWAGGLPQHF. Based on the CDR3 plus reference TRBV19 and TRBJ1-5, the full variable domain is DGGITQSPKYLFRKEGQNVTLSCEQNLNHDAMYWYRQDPGQGLRLIYYSQIVNDFQKGDIAEGYSVSREKKESFPLTVTSAQKNPTAFYLCASSIDRGWAGGLPQHFGDGTRLSIL.

The chain uses TRBV5-1 and TRBJ1-5; possibly TRBD1 for D (6 bases). The CDR3 consists of 15 residues. Trimming left V 3 bases short and J 5 bases short, with 15 bases between. Germline V gene data show CDR1 as SGHRS and CDR2 as YFSETQ. DNA of the CDR3: TGCGCCAGCAGCTGGAACGGGACACCAGATCAGCCCCAGCATTTT. It translates to CASSWNGTPDQPQHF.

The genes are TRBV30 and TRBJ1-1, with D uncertain. This CDR3 comprises 12 residues. The V end was cut by 0 bases, the J end by 11 bases, with 13 bases between. Germline V gene sequence: CDR1 GTSNPN, CDR2 SVGIG (reference sequence). CDR3 sequence reads: CAWSVTDRLAFF. In DNA, the CDR3 is TGTGCCTGGAGTGTCACAGACCGACTGGCTTTCTTT.

The V and J genes are TRBV14 and TRBJ1-2; tentatively, D is TRBD1 (5 bases). Trimming cost V 0 bases and J 0 bases, with 8 bases left between them. The germline V gene encodes CDR1 SGHDN and CDR2 FVKESK. The CDR3 totals 15 residues. The CDR3 nucleotides read TGTGCCAGCAGCCAAGAGGGGGGAACTAACTATGGCTACACCTTC. Protein sequence: CASSQEGGTNYGYTF.

The V call is TRBV27, the J call TRBJ1-4; 7 bases map to TRBD1. The CDR3 length is 14 residues. Germline V gene data show CDR1 as MNHEY and CDR2 as SMNVEV (reference sequence). V lost 4 bases and J lost 8; bases outside the gene matches: 7. The CDR3 coding sequence is TGTGCCAGCAGTTACAGGGGAGGTTTCGAAAAACTGTTTTTT. Translation gives CASSYRGGFEKLFF.